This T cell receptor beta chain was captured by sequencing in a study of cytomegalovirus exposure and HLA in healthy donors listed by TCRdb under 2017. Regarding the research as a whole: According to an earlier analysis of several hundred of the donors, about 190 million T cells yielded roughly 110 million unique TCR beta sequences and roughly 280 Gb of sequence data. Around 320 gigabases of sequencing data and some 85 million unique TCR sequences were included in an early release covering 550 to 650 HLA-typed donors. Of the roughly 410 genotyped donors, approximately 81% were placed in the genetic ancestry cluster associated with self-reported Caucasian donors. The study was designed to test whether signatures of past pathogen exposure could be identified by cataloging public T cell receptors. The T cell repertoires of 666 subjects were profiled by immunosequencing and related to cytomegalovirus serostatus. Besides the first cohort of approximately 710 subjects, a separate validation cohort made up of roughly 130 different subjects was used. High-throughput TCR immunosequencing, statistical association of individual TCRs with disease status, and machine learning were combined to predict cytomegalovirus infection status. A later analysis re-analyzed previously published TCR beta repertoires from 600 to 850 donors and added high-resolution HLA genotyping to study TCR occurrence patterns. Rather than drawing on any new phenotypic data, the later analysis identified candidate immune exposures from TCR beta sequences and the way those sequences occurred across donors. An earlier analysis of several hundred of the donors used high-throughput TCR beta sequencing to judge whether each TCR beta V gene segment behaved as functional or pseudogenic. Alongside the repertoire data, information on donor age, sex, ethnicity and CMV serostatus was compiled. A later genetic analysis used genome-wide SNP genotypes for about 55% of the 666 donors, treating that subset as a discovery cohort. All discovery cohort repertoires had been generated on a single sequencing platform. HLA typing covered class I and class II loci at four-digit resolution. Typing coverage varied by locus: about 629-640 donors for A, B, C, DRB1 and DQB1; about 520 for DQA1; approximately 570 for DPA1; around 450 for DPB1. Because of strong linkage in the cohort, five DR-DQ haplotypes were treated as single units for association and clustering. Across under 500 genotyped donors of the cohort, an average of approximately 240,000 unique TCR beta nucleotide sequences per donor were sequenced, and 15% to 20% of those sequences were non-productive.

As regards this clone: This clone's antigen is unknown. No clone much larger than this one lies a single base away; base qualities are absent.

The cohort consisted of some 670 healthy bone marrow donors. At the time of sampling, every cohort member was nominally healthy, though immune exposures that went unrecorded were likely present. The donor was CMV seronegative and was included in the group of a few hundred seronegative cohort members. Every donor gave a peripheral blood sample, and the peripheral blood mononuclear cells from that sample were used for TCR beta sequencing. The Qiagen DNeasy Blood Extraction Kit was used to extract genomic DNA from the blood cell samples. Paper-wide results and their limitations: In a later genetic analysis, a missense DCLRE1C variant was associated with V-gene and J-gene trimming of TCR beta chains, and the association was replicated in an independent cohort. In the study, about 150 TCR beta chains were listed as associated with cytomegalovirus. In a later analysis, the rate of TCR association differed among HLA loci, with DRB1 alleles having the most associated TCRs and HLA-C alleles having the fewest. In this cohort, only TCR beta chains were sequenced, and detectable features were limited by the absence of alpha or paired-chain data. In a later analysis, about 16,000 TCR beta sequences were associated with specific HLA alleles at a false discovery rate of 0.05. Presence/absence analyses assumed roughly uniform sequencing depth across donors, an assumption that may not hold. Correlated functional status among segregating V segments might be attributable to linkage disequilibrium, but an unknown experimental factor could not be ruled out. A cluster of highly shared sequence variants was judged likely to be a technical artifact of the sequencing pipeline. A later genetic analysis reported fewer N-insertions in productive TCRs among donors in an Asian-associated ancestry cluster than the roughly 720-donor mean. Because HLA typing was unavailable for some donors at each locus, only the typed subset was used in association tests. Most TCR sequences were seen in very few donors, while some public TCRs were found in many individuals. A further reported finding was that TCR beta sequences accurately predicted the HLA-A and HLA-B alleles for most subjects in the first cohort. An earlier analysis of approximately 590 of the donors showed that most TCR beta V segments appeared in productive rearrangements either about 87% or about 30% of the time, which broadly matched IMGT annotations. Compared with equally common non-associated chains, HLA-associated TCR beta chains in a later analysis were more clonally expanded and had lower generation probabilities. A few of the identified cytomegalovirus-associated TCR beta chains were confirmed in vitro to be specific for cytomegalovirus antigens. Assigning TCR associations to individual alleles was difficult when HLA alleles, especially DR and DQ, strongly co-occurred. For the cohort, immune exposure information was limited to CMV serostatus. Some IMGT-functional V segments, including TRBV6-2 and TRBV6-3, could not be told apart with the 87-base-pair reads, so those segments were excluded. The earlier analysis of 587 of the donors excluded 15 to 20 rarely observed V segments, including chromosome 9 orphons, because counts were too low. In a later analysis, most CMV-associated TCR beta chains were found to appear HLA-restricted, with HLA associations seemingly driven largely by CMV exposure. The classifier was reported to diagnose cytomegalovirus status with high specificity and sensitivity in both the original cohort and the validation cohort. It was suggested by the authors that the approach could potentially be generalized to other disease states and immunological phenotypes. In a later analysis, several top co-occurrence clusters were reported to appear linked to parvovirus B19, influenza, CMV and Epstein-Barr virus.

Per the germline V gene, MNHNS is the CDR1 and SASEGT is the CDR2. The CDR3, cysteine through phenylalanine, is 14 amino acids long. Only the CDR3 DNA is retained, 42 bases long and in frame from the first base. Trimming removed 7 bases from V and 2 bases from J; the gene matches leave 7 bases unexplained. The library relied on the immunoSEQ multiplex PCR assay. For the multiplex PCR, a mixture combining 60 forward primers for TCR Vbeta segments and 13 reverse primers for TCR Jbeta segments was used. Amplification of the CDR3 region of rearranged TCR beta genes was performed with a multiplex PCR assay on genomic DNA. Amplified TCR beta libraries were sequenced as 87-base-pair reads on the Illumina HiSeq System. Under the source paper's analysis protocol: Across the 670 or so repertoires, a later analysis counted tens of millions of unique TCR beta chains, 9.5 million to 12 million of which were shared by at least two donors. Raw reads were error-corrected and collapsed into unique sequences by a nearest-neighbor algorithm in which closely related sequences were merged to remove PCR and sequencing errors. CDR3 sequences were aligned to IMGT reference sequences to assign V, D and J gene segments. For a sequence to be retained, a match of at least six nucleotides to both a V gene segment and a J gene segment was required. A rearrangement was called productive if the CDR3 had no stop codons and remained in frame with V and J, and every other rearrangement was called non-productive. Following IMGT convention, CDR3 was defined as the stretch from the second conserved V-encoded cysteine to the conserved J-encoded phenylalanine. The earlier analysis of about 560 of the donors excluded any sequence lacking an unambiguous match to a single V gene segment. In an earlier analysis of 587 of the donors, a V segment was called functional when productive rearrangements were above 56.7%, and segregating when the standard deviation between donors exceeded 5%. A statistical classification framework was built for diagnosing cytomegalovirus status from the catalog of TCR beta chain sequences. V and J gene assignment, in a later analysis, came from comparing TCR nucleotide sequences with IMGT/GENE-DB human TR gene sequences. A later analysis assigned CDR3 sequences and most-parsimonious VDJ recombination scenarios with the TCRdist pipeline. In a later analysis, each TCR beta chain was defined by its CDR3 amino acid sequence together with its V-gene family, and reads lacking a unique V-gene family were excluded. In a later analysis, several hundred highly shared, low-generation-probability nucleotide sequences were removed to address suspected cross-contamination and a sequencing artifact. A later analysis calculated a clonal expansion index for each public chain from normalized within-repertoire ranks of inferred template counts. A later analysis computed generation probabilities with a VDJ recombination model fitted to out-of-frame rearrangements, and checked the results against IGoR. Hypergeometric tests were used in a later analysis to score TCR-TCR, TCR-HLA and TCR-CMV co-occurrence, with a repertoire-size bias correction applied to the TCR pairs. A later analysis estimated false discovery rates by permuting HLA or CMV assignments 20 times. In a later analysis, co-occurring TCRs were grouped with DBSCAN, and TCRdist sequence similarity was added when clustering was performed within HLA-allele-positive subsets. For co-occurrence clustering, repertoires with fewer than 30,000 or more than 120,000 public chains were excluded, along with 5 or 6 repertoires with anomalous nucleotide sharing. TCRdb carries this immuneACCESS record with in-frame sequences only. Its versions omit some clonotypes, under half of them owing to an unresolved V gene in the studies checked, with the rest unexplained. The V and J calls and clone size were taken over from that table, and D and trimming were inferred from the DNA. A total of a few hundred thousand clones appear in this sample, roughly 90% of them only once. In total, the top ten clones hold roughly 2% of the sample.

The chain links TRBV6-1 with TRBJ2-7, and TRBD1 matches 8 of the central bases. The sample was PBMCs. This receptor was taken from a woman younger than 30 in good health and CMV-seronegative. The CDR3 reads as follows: CASIRTGKAYEQYF. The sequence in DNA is TGTGCCAGCATCAGGACAGGGAAAGCCTACGAGCAGTACTTC.